Sequencing of this T cell receptor (beta chain) was carried out in a study of beta chain features in type 1 diabetes. At the level of the study: Comparable age, gender and cell yields were observed in patients relative to healthy donors. The study examined around 100 million sorted cells across all samples. Study-level points and caveats: In all four CD4+ subsets, TCRB CDR3 length was significantly, moderately reduced in type 1 diabetes.

With respect to this clone: No antigen is known for it.

Naive, central memory, regulatory and stem cell-like memory cells within the CD4+ compartment were sorted using CD45RO/CCR7/CD25/CD127/CD95/CD27. V lost 6 bases, J lost 6 bases, and 15 bases lay in between. Germline loops: CDR1 SGHDT, CDR2 YYEEEE. This CDR3 has 13 residues. Expressed TCRB transcripts were sequenced because the isolated RNA had all been reverse transcribed beforehand. Here immunoSEQ multiplex PCR was the method, and the copy in TCRdb shows in-frame clones only, minus some. The profile shows around 250,000 clones, about 30% of them singletons. This chain connects TRBV5-6 to TRBJ1-2, with D maybe TRBD1 (6 bases). This sequence originates from a man younger than 40 in good health. Sequenced input: central memory CD4+ T cells from blood. CDR3 loop: CASTETGFHGYTF. The DNA of the CDR3 is TGTGCCAGCACCGAAACAGGGTTCCATGGCTACACCTTC.